The 22 T cell receptor beta chains presented below share a single source sample, sequenced in a study of glioma-infiltrating T cells. Using RNA template, CDR3s of TCR alpha and beta were amplified with iRepertoire arm-PCR. A single record per CDR3 protein comes from TCRdb applying MiXCR to the multiplex PCR reads. The table lists about 180,000 distinct CDR3 sequences, around 40% of them singletons. The source material was glioma tissue, nonneoplastic brain tissue, or PBMCs (not recorded which). The source of these receptors is a human donor with low-grade glioma or glioblastoma, undergoing nonglioma brain surgery, or in good health (not recorded which).

The chain is built from TRBV20-1 and TRBJ2-1, with 9 positions matching TRBD2. The germline gives CDR1 DFQATT, CDR2 SNEGSKA (reference sequence). The CDR3 consists of 14 residues. Trimming cost V 8 bases and J 9 bases; bases outside gene matches: 14. The DNA of the CDR3 is TGCAGTTCTCATAGCGGGAGATGTGTGGGTGAGCAGTTCTTC. It translates to CSSHSGRCVGEQFF.

Remarks on this clonotype: Given the absence of the conserved phenylalanine or tryptophan at the CDR3 end, a read error is likely. The CDR3 region is CARSLWPEQYY. The CDR3 DNA reads as TGTGCCAGAAGCCTCTGGCCCGAGCAGTACTAC. The chain recombines TRBV6-5 with TRBJ2-7; no clear D gene. The V gene's germline CDR1 is MNHEY and CDR2 SVGAGI. V was clipped by 9 bases and J by 6 bases, with 12 bases between them. This CDR3 has 11 amino acids.

This clonotype was observed a handful of times. This chain connects TRBV5-1 to TRBJ2-7; no clear D gene. CDR3 length: 9 amino acids. The germline CDR1 and CDR2 sequences are SGHRS and YFSETQ. Trimming took off 9 bases at V and 7 bases at J, with 8 bases between the two ends. The CDR3 reads CATPEEQYF. In DNA form, the CDR3 reads TGCGCCACCCCGGAGGAGCAGTACTTC.

With regard to this clonotype: Just one base apart from a much larger clone, this may be a read error. Because it lacks the conserved phenylalanine or tryptophan at the end, this CDR3 is likely a read error. The chain combines TRBV2 with TRBJ2-3, with 8 bases identical to TRBD2. This CDR3 contains 16 residues. Germline values: CDR1 SNHLY, CDR2 FYNNEI. The ends lost 2 bases at V and 2 bases at J; junction bases unmatched: 6. In nucleotides, the CDR3 is TGTGCCAGCAGTGAACGGTTAGCGGGAATCACAGATACGCAGTATTAT. Translation: CASSERLAGITDTQYY.

This clonotype has at least ten counts. This sequence joins TRBV6-1 and TRBJ2-2; 7 nucleotides line up with TRBD1. Unmatched junction bases numbered 7, after V lost 8 bases and J lost 4 bases. Germline CDR1 and CDR2: MNHNS and SASEGT. The CDR3 consists of 14 residues. CDR3 region: CASSQNRGTGELFF. CDR3 nucleotide sequence: TGTGCCAGCTCCCAGAACAGGGGCACCGGGGAGCTGTTTTTT.

As for this clonotype: Relative to the germline gene, one junction end is altered; a read error may explain this. The rearrangement links TRBV7-2 to TRBJ2-7; D is unclear. Germline V gene sequence: CDR1 SGHTA, CDR2 FQGNSA. The CDR3 has 13 amino acids. The CDR3 spells CDSSLEARREQYF. The CDR3 bases are TGTGACAGCAGCTTGGAAGCTAGGCGCGAGCAGTACTTC. The full variable domain, its missing parts supplied by reference TRBV7-2 and TRBJ2-7, is GAGVSQSPSNKVTEKGKDVELRCDPISGHTALYWYRQSLGQGLEFLIYFQGNSAPDKSGLPSDRFSAERTGGSVSTLTIQRTQQEDSAVYLCDSSLEARREQYFGPGTRLTVT.

Comment on this clonotype: This could be a read error, since a much larger clone is one nucleotide away. The chain is built from TRBV7-8 and TRBJ2-3; weak D call: TRBD1 (6 bases). The CDR3 extends over 15 amino acids. CDR1 and CDR2 (germline): SGHVS, FQNEAQ. CDR3 region: CASSSPRAPTGTQYF. CDR3 bases: TGTGCCAGCAGTTCCCCCCGGGCCCCGACAGGTACGCAGTATTTT.

In DNA form, the CDR3 reads TGTGCCAGCAGCGAAACGCCCGGGGAACTCACAGATACGCAGTATTTT. As protein: CASSETPGELTDTQYF. V gene TRBV7-9 combines with J gene TRBJ2-3; D might be TRBD2 (5 bases). Germline CDR1 reads SEHNR; CDR2 reads FQNEAQ (reference sequence). Trimming pared 5 bases from V and 2 bases from J, leaving 17 bases between. The CDR3 covers 16 residues. Complete variable domain (other parts from reference TRBV7-9 and TRBJ2-3): DTGVSQNPRHKITKRGQNVTFRCDPISEHNRLYWYRQTLGQGPEFLTYFQNEAQLEKSRLLSDRFSAERPKGSFSTLEIQRTEQGDSAMYLCASSETPGELTDTQYFGPGTRLTVL.

This clonotype showed up just a few times. J is TRBJ1-1 and V is TRBV5-1, with 8 positions matching TRBD1. The germline gives CDR1 SGHRS, CDR2 YFSETQ. The CDR3 consists of 15 residues. The ends lost 4 bases at V and 6 bases at J; junction bases unmatched: 11. CDR3 nucleotides: TGCGCCAGCAGCGGCGAGACAGGGGTTTTGGCTGAAGCTTTCTTT. It specifies CASSGETGVLAEAFF.

This clonotype came up a few times. Being one base from a much bigger clone, this may be a read error. A read error is likely, as this CDR3 ends without the conserved phenylalanine or tryptophan. The chain joins TRBV27 to TRBJ1-2; the match to TRBD1 covers 7 bases. CDR3 length: 15 residues. Germline-derived CDR1 and CDR2 are MNHEY and SMNVEV (reference sequence). Unmatched junction bases numbered 8, after V lost 7 bases and J lost 0 bases. Here the CDR3 DNA reads TGTGCCAGCAAGAGGACAGGCCCATCTAACTATGGCTACACCCTC. Translated, it gives CASKRTGPSNYGYTL.

The chain combines TRBV3-1 with TRBJ1-5; a weak D match, TRBD1 (6 bases). Germline V gene lookup returns CDR1 LGHDT and CDR2 YNNKEL (reference sequence). The CDR3 contains 12 residues. The V and J ends lost 5 bases and 9 bases respectively, with 11 bases between them. CDR3 in DNA: TGTGCCAGCAGCTCCCAAGGGGGGCCCCAGCATTTT. Residues: CASSSQGGPQHF.

There are many counts of this clonotype. Because the CDR3 is missing its conserved closing phenylalanine or tryptophan, this is likely a read error. The chain joins TRBV27 to TRBJ2-3; D uncertain. Trimming stripped 6 bases from V and 4 bases from J, with 17 bases between. The CDR3 contains 15 residues. Germline V lookup: CDR1 MNHEY, CDR2 SMNVEV (reference sequence). CDR3 bases: TGTGCCAGCAGAGCCTCGGGCTACGTCCCAGATACGCAGTATCTT. Translation gives CASRASGYVPDTQYL.

About this clonotype itself: Given a much more abundant clone one base away, this may be a read error. The chain joins TRBV20-1 to TRBJ2-7; 9 nucleotides match TRBD2. V trimming: 1 base; J trimming: 3 bases; junction bases outside the gene matches: 10. The germline V gene encodes CDR1 DFQATT and CDR2 SNEGSKA (reference sequence). The CDR3 length is 16 residues. The CDR3 region has the DNA TGCAGTGCTAGAGTGGCGACCGGGACTAGCCTCTACGAGCAGTACTTC. It is translated as CSARVATGTSLYEQYF.

Comments on this clonotype: As the CDR3 is not closed by the conserved phenylalanine or tryptophan, this likely results from a read error. CDR3 region: CASSLGGTGGYEQYS. The DNA for the CDR3 is TGTGCCAGCAGCTTAGGGGGGACAGGGGGCTACGAGCAGTACTCC. The rearrangement uses TRBV7-2 and TRBJ2-7; TRBD1 matches at 11 bases. Germline lookup yields CDR1 SGHTA and CDR2 FQGNSA. Trimming cost V 1 base and J 3 bases; bases outside gene matches: 2. This CDR3 is 15 amino acids long.

This clonotype was recorded at least ten times. This chain connects TRBV10-3 to TRBJ1-2, with a tentative D call TRBD1 (5 bases). The CDR3 has 14 residues. Germline values: CDR1 ENHRY, CDR2 SYGVKD. Trimming cost V 8 bases and J 4 bases, with 17 bases left between them. In DNA form, the CDR3 reads TGTGCCATCTCATACTCTACGGGGACCTATGGCTACACCTTC. This translates into CAISYSTGTYGYTF.

In the case of this clonotype: A clone one base away is much larger, so this may be a read error. The J gene is TRBJ2-3, the V gene TRBV28, with D unresolved. Per germline, CDR1 MDHEN and CDR2 SYDVKM. The CDR3 runs 13 residues. This CDR3 reads CASSEAGWDTKYF. The CDR3 DNA reads as TGTGCCAGCAGTGAAGCAGGATGGGATACGAAGTATTTT.

This clonotype came up a few times. The chain employs TRBV5-1 and TRBJ1-1; D uncertain. The CDR3 runs 17 residues. Trimming removed 6 bases at V and 2 bases at J, with 23 bases between. CDR1 and CDR2 from the germline V gene are SGHRS and YFSETQ. This CDR3 reads CASKGGNGARLNTEAFF. The DNA for the CDR3 is TGCGCCAGCAAGGGTGGGAATGGTGCAAGATTAAACACTGAAGCTTTCTTT.

At least ten counts were recorded for this clonotype. The junction and the germline gene differ at one end; a read error may be behind it. This rearrangement joins TRBV20-1 to TRBJ2-1; 13 bases align to TRBD2. The CDR3 spans 10 residues. Germline CDR1 is DFQATT and CDR2 is SNEGSKA (reference sequence). CDR3: CSPAPGLAGF. CDR3 nucleotide sequence: TGCAGCCCAGCTCCGGGACTAGCGGGATTC.

With regard to this clonotype: A much bigger clone sits one base away, suggesting this may be a read error. The CDR3 sequence is CAISDGGMKQYF. The CDR3 nucleotides are TGTGCCATCAGTGACGGTGGGATGAAGCAGTACTTC. The chain uses TRBV10-3 and TRBJ2-7; D is undetermined. The CDR3 length is 12 residues. CDR1 is ENHRY, CDR2 SYGVKD, per germline. V was pared by 3 bases and J by 8 bases, with 11 bases between.

The chain is built from TRBV4-1 and TRBJ2-7; D is possibly TRBD2 (6 bases). The CDR3 covers 16 residues. V lost 1 base and J lost 1, with 14 bases in between. Germline V CDR1 and CDR2: MGHRA, YSYEKL. The CDR3 spells CASSQVTSYPSYEQYF. CDR3 DNA sequence: TGCGCCAGCAGCCAAGTGACTAGTTACCCATCCTACGAGCAGTACTTC.

The table lists this clonotype with a count of one. A much more abundant neighbour one base away suggests this may be a read error. CDR3 coding DNA: TGTGCCAGTAGTATCAGGAGTGACGATGAGCAGTTCTTC. Residues: CASSIRSDDEQFF. The J gene is TRBJ2-1, the V gene TRBV19; D remains ambiguous. The V end was cut by 3 bases, the J end by 8 bases, with 11 bases between. The CDR3 extends over 13 amino acids. Germline CDR1 LNHDA, CDR2 SQIVND (reference sequence).

Of note for this clonotype: This may stem from a read error, because a much larger clone lies one nucleotide away. This chain joins TRBV28 and TRBJ2-1; no reliable D call. This CDR3 is 10 amino acids long. The germline CDR1 and CDR2 sequences are MDHEN and SYDVKM. CDR3 sequence reads: CASSLTEQLF. The CDR3 DNA reads as TGTGCCAGCAGTCTAACCGAGCAGTTGTTC.